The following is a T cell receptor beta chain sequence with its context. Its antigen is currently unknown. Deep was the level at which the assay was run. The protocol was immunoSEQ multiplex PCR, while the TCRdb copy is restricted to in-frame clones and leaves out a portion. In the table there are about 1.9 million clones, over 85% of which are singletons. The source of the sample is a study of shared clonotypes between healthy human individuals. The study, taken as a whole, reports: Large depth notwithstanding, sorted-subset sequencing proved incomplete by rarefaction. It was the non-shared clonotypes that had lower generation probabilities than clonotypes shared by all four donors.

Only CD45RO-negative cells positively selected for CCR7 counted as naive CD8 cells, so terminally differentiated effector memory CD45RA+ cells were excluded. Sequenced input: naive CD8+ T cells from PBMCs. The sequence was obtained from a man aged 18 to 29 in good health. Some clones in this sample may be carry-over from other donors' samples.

CDR3 bases: TGTGCCAGCAGGATACGGAATTCTAACACAGATACGCAGTATTTT. It yields the protein CASRIRNSNTDTQYF. The chain couples TRBV28 to TRBJ2-3; D is ambiguous. Germline CDR1 MDHEN, CDR2 SYDVKM. The CDR3 spans 15 residues. V shed 6 bases and J shed 2 bases, with 15 bases lying between them.